This T cell receptor beta chain was found in a study of blood T cell repertoires in COVID-19. Study as a whole: Acute-phase and convalescent COVID-19 samples originated in the United States, Italy and Spain. PBMCs, B-cell-depleted T cells, or T cells were the source of the cDNA or gDNA that made up the material.

Assay used: immunoSEQ multiplex PCR; TCRdb lists only in-frame clones, some missing. The sample has roughly 260,000 clones, roughly 86% seen once. J was trimmed by 4 bases and V by 3 bases; bases with no gene match: 14. CDR1 is SGDLS and CDR2 is YYNGEE in the germline V gene. The CDR3 sequence is 17 residues long. Those enrolled, adults aged 18 to 89 years, came from fewer than 25 US areas. Symptom resolution, clearance, or two negative PCRs marked the recovered donors of Cohort 3. The chain employs TRBV9 and TRBJ2-7; 9 positions agree with TRBD1. Sequencing was done on a sample of PBMCs or T cells enriched from blood (not recorded which). This receptor was taken from a woman between 18 and 30 years old who had recovered from COVID-19. CDR3 region: CASSGSGGQGKGYEQYF. In DNA, the CDR3 is TGTGCCAGCAGCGGAAGTGGGGGACAGGGTAAAGGGTACGAGCAGTACTTC. Full variable domain (missing parts from reference TRBV9 and TRBJ2-7): DSGVTQTPKHLITATGQRVTLRCSPRSGDLSVYWYQQSLDQGLQFLIQYYNGEERAKGNILERFSAQQFPDLHSELNLSSLELGDSALYFCASSGSGGQGKGYEQYFGPGTRLTVT.